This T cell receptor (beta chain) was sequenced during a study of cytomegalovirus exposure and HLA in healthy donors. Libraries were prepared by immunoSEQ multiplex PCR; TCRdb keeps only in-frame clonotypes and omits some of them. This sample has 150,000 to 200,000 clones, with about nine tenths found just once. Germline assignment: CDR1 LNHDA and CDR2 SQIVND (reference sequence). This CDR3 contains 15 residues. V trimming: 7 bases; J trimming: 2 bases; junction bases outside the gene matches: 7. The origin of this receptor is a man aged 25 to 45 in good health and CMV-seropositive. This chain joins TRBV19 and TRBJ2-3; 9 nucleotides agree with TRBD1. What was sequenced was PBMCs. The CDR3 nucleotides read TGTGCCAGTACCCACAGGGGGCTGGACACAGATACGCAGTATTTT. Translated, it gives CASTHRGLDTDTQYF.